This is a list of T cell receptor beta chains from one sample in a study of T cells in localized non-small cell lung cancer. TCRdb's table, derived via immunoSEQ multiplex PCR, lists solely in-frame clones and lacks some. The sample has tens of thousands of clones, roughly 87% seen once; the top ten hold around 16%. The specimen comprised peripheral blood, sampled before any cancer treatment. These receptors were obtained from a man aged 40-75 years with stage I squamous cell lung carcinoma. Both conserved end residues are part of each CDR3. The D gene is left open where the match is weak. Clone size, where shown, is once, few, many, or a class for clones that have expanded.

v_gene,j_gene,abundance,d_gene,CDR3aa,CDR3nt
TRBV28,TRBJ1-4,.,.,CASRGLDTPNEKLFF,TGTGCCAGCAGGGGGCTGGACACCCCTAATGAAAAACTGTTTTTT
TRBV6-5,TRBJ2-7,.,TRBD1,CASSSYSRGSYEQYF,TGTGCCAGCAGCTCTTACTCCAGGGGGTCCTACGAGCAGTACTTC
TRBV7-2,TRBJ1-2,.,.,CASSQGWGSGYTF,TGTGCCAGCAGCCAAGGGTGGGGTAGTGGCTACACCTTC
TRBV6-5,TRBJ2-5,.,TRBD1,CASSPGQGLGKTQYF,TGTGCCAGCAGCCCGGGACAGGGATTGGGAAAGACCCAGTACTTC
TRBV19,TRBJ1-5,.,.,CASSIESNQPQHF,TGTGCCAGTAGTATAGAAAGCAATCAGCCCCAGCATTTT
TRBV5-1,TRBJ1-3,.,.,CASSLGPTSGNTIYF,TGCGCCAGCAGCTTAGGACCGACCTCTGGAAACACCATATATTTT
TRBV6-5,TRBJ2-3,.,.,CASSPAGASTDTQYF,TGTGCCAGCAGTCCGGCGGGGGCTAGCACAGATACGCAGTATTTT
TRBV5-1,TRBJ2-2,once,.,CASSFDRAGRELFF,TGCGCCAGCAGTTTTGACAGAGCCGGCCGGGAGCTGTTTTTT
TRBV5-4,TRBJ1-1,.,.,CASSLDGRNTEAFF,TGTGCCAGCAGCTTAGACGGGAGGAACACTGAAGCTTTCTTT
TRBV29-1,TRBJ1-1,once,TRBD1,CSAGIRDRVNTEAFF,TGCAGCGCTGGAATCCGGGACAGGGTAAACACTGAAGCTTTCTTT
TRBV5-4,TRBJ2-3,once,.,CASMDKGGSTDTQYF,TGTGCCAGCATGGACAAAGGGGGGAGCACAGATACGCAGTATTTT
TRBV19,TRBJ2-3,.,TRBD2,CASSHWGGSTDTQYF,TGTGCCAGCTCTCATTGGGGGGGGAGCACAGATACGCAGTATTTT
TRBV6-5,TRBJ1-2,.,.,CASATGVNYGYTF,TGTGCCAGCGCCACGGGGGTTAACTATGGCTACACCTTC
TRBV7-8,TRBJ2-7,.,.,CASSLRRGTFLEQYF,TGTGCCAGCAGCTTAAGGAGGGGGACTTTCCTCGAGCAGTACTTC
TRBV7-3,TRBJ1-1,.,.,CASSLMAGTNTEAFF,TGTGCCAGCAGCTTAATGGCAGGGACGAACACTGAAGCTTTCTTT
TRBV7-6,TRBJ1-2,.,.,CASSLGGIANYGYTF,TGTGCCAGCAGCTTAGGGGGTATAGCCAACTATGGCTACACCTTC
TRBV7-8,TRBJ2-6,.,.,CASSVPGTRRLISGANVLTF,TGTGCCAGCAGCGTCCCCGGGACCCGGAGGCTCATCTCTGGGGCCAACGTCCTGACTTTC
TRBV5-1,TRBJ2-2,.,.,CASSLVTGYTGELFF,TGCGCCAGCAGCTTGGTGACAGGTTACACCGGGGAGCTGTTTTTT
TRBV18,TRBJ2-1,.,.,CASSFGPSNEQFF,TGTGCCAGCTCATTCGGGCCAAGCAATGAGCAGTTCTTC
TRBV5-4,TRBJ1-2,.,TRBD1,CASSLDRGGGYGYTF,TGTGCCAGCAGCCTGGACAGGGGCGGAGGCTATGGCTACACCTTC
TRBV6-5,TRBJ2-1,.,TRBD1,CASRITGGFLNEQFF,TGTGCCAGCAGAATAACAGGGGGCTTCCTCAATGAGCAGTTCTTC
TRBV10-2,TRBJ2-7,.,TRBD2,CASSELATVISYEQYF,TGCGCCAGCAGTGAACTAGCGACAGTTATATCCTACGAGCAGTACTTC